A single sample is the source of the 24 T cell receptor beta chains below, sequenced in a study of blood T cell repertoires in COVID-19 (dated by TCRdb to 2020 to 2021). Libraries were prepared through the immunoSEQ multiplex PCR assay. TCRdb retrieved this table from immuneACCESS and kept in-frame rearrangements only. Not all clones are present; in checked studies, unresolved V genes account for under half, and no reason is known for the remainder. The sample table lists tens of thousands of clones, more than 75% of them with a count of one. Jointly, the top ten make up 1.2% of the sample. Sequenced sample: peripheral blood. These receptor sequences come from a woman aged 55-69 years with acute or convalescent COVID-19.

The rearrangement joins TRBV10-3 to TRBJ1-4, with a possible D match to TRBD1 (5 bases). The germline V gene has CDR1 ENHRY and CDR2 SYGVKD. The CDR3 runs 14 residues. V lost 3 bases, J lost 3 bases, and 8 bases lay in between. The CDR3 nucleotides read TGTGCCATCAGTGAATGGGGGGCTAATGAAAAACTGTTTTTT. The encoded protein is CAISEWGANEKLFF.

The chain uses TRBV7-2 and TRBJ2-5, with D possibly being TRBD2 (5 bases). The CDR3 contains 13 residues. Germline assignment: CDR1 SGHTA and CDR2 FQGNSA. Trimming left V 3 bases short and J 4 bases short, with 9 bases between. The CDR3 region is CASSLVLVETQYF. In DNA form, the CDR3 reads TGTGCCAGCAGCTTGGTACTAGTAGAGACCCAGTACTTC.

This sequence joins TRBV11-2 and TRBJ2-7; 11 bases are shared with TRBD2. There are 16 residues in the CDR3. Germline V lookup: CDR1 SGHAT, CDR2 FQNNGV. The junction had 7 bases not matched to a gene; V was cut back by 2 bases and J by 4 bases. The DNA for the CDR3 is TGTGCCAGCAGCTTATTGCCGGGACTAGCGGCTTACGAGCAGTACGTC. It translates to CASSLLPGLAAYEQYV.

The chain carries TRBV6-5 and TRBJ1-5, with 9 bases matching TRBD1. The V segment lost 7 bases and the J segment 6 bases; nucleotides outside the gene matches: 10. This CDR3 is built from 15 residues. Germline lookup yields CDR1 MNHEY and CDR2 SVGAGI. The CDR3 is CASTHKDRGSQPQHF. As DNA, the CDR3 is TGTGCCAGCACCCACAAGGACAGGGGAAGTCAGCCCCAGCATTTT.

The V gene is TRBV7-2, the J gene TRBJ2-5; 9 bases are a match to TRBD2. The germline V gene has CDR1 SGHTA and CDR2 FQGNSA. The V gene end was trimmed by 4 bases and the J gene end by 5 bases; junction bases not matched to a gene: 11. CDR3 length: 16 amino acids. CDR3 protein: CASSYDAGGPGETQYF. In DNA, the CDR3 is TGTGCCAGCAGCTATGATGCGGGAGGGCCGGGGGAGACCCAGTACTTC.

This chain joins TRBV6-6 and TRBJ1-4, with TRBD1 matching 8 bases. The germline V gene has CDR1 MNHNY and CDR2 SVGAGI (reference sequence). V dropped 5 bases and J dropped 5; count of bases not matched to a gene: 10. The CDR3 runs 16 residues. CDR3 coding DNA: TGTGCCAGCAGTCCGACAGGGGCCGGCCTCAATGAAAAACTGTTTTTT. As protein: CASSPTGAGLNEKLFF.

This clone was detected a few times. The chain employs TRBV3-1 (or the pseudogene TRBV3-2) and TRBJ2-3; the D is unclear. The V end was cut by 0 bases, the J end by 2 bases, with 9 bases between. The germline gives CDR1 LGHDT, CDR2 YNNKEL (reference sequence). There are 15 residues in the CDR3. CDR3 residues: CASSQDQLPTDTQYF. The CDR3 DNA sequence: TGTGCCAGCAGCCAAGATCAACTTCCCACAGATACGCAGTATTTT.

The CDR3 spells CATSRGTGYGYTF. The DNA for the CDR3 is TGTGCCACCAGCAGAGGGACGGGATATGGCTACACCTTC. The chain has TRBV15 and TRBJ1-2; unclear D gene. Germline values: CDR1 LNHNV, CDR2 YYDKDF (reference sequence). The CDR3 extends over 13 amino acids. V was shortened by 1 base and J by 5 bases, with 8 bases between the two germline ends.

The chain employs TRBV3-1 (or the pseudogene TRBV3-2) and TRBJ1-3; 7 nucleotides line up with TRBD1. V gave up 5 bases and J gave up 0 bases; unmatched junction bases: 7. The CDR3 sequence is 16 residues long. Germline CDR1 is LGHDT and CDR2 is YNNKEL (reference sequence). In nucleotides, the CDR3 is TGTGCCAGCAGCTTTAACCGGGACAGCTCTGGAAACACCATATATTTT. Translation: CASSFNRDSSGNTIYF.

V and J are TRBV12-2 and TRBJ2-1; TRBD2 is the table's D call, not checked against the DNA. TRBV12-2 is a pseudogene. This CDR3 comprises 16 residues. The CDR3 region is CASRPHPGISYNEQFF. The CDR3, as DNA: TGTGCAAGTCGCCCCCACCCGGGAATCTCCTACAATGAGCAGTTCTTC.

The chain couples TRBV6-1 to TRBJ1-6; D is unresolved. The CDR3 is made up of 14 amino acids. The V end lost 2 bases, the J end lost 0 bases, and 2 bases lay between the germline ends. Germline CDR1 and CDR2: MNHNS and SASEGT. DNA for the CDR3: TGTGCCAGCAGTGAACGCTCCTATAATTCACCCCTCCACTTT. Protein sequence: CASSERSYNSPLHF.

The CDR3 sequence is CASSARGPFYNEQFF. The CDR3 DNA reads TGTGCCAGCAGCGCAAGGGGGCCCTTTTACAATGAGCAGTTCTTC. The chain uses TRBV11-3 and TRBJ2-1; 7 bases are shared with TRBD1. J was trimmed by 4 bases and V by 5 bases; bases with no gene match: 8. Germline-derived CDR1 and CDR2 are SGHNT and YENEEA. The CDR3 runs 15 residues.

Concerning this clone itself: Other DNA sequences in the same sample also yield this CDR3. This rearrangement joins TRBV7-2 to TRBJ1-1, with TRBD1 matching over 7 bases. Unmatched junction bases numbered 4, after V lost 3 bases and J lost 6 bases. The V gene's germline CDR1 is SGHTA and CDR2 FQGNSA. The CDR3 sequence is 13 residues long. CDR3 nucleotides: TGTGCCAGCAGCTTCGACAGGGTAGCTGAAGCTTTCTTT. Translating it yields CASSFDRVAEAFF.

This chain joins TRBV6-5 and TRBJ1-2; D not certain. Deletions cut 7 bases from V and 6 bases from J, with 15 bases between. The germline V gene has CDR1 MNHEY and CDR2 SVGAGI. The CDR3 length is 13 residues. CDR3 residues: CASNMGQRDGYTF. DNA of the CDR3: TGTGCCAGCAATATGGGCCAGAGGGATGGCTACACCTTC.

Worth noting for this clone: Compared with germline, one end of the junction differs, possibly owing to a read error. The chain recombines TRBV9 with TRBJ2-1, with 11 bases fitting TRBD2. The CDR3 runs 13 residues. Germline values: CDR1 SGDLS, CDR2 YYNGEE. The CDR3 here is CASSGRARNEQFF. The CDR3 region has the DNA TGTGCCAGTAGCGGGAGGGCCCGCAATGAGCAGTTCTTC.

The table lists this clone with a count of one. This rearrangement joins TRBV6-6 to TRBJ2-7; 7 nucleotides match TRBD2. The ends lost 6 bases at V and 2 bases at J; junction bases unmatched: 10. This CDR3 is 15 amino acids long. Germline CDR1 reads MNHNY; CDR2 reads SVGAGI (reference sequence). The CDR3 bases are TGTGCCAGCAGGCCCGGGGCTAGCGGCCCCTACGAGCAGTACGTC. Translating it yields CASRPGASGPYEQYV.

The CDR3 DNA reads as TGTGCCAGTCGACAGGGGGGAACTGAAGCTTTCTTT. It specifies CASRQGGTEAFF. The chain joins TRBV2 to TRBJ1-1; 9 bases are a match to TRBD1. After removal of 9 bases from V and 5 bases from J, the junction contained 4 bases not matched to a gene. This CDR3 is built from 12 residues. Germline CDR1 is SNHLY and CDR2 is FYNNEI. Complete variable domain (other parts from reference TRBV2 and TRBJ1-1): EPEVTQTPSHQVTQMGQEVILRCVPISNHLYFYWYRQILGQKVEFLVSFYNNEISEKSEIFDDQFSVERPDGSNFTLKIRSTKLEDSAMYFCASRQGGTEAFFGQGTRLTVV.

The chain links TRBV29-1 to TRBJ2-1, with a weak D call TRBD1 (5 bases). Trimming left V 5 bases short and J 8 bases short, with 13 bases between. This CDR3 is built from 12 residues. Germline-derived CDR1 and CDR2 are SQVTM and ANQGSEA. The DNA for the CDR3 is TGCAGCGTTTTAGTAGGGGTCCATGAGCAGTTCTTC. Translated: CSVLVGVHEQFF.

J is TRBJ2-3 and V is TRBV7-2; D is ambiguous. This CDR3 region has 13 residues. CDR1 is SGHTA and CDR2 is FQGNSA in the germline V gene. V shed 0 bases and J shed 6 bases, with 7 bases lying between them. CDR3 in DNA: TGTGCCAGCAGCTTAGCGCGCGAGGATACGCAGTATTTT. Translated: CASSLAREDTQYF.

This chain connects TRBV25-1 to TRBJ1-5, with D perhaps matching TRBD1 (5 bases). Germline assignment: CDR1 MGHDK and CDR2 SYGVNS. Trimming removed 1 base from V and 1 base from J, with 5 bases in between. The CDR3 runs 14 residues. The CDR3 sequence: CASSESGSNQPQHF. CDR3 DNA sequence: TGTGCCAGCAGTGAATCAGGGAGCAATCAGCCCCAGCATTTT.

The chain couples TRBV5-1 to TRBJ1-4; unclear D gene. There are 13 residues in the CDR3. Trimming left V 3 bases short and J 7 bases short, with 10 bases between. CDR1 is SGHRS, CDR2 YFSETQ, per germline. The CDR3 here is CASSSGGPEKLFF. The CDR3 bases are TGCGCCAGCAGCTCAGGAGGACCTGAAAAACTGTTTTTT.

The chain couples TRBV7-9 to TRBJ2-1; D gene ambiguous. The CDR3 has 17 amino acids. V lost 5 bases, J lost 0 bases, and 17 bases lay in between. Looked up from germline, CDR1 is SEHNR and CDR2 is FQNEAQ (reference sequence). CDR3 coding DNA: TGTGCCAGCAGCCGTCTTAGCATCGGAAGCTCCTACAATGAGCAGTTCTTC. Translated: CASSRLSIGSSYNEQFF.

The rearrangement joins TRBV28 to TRBJ1-6, with D possibly TRBD1 on 6 matching bases. The germline CDR1 and CDR2 sequences are MDHEN and SYDVKM. There are 15 residues in the CDR3. Trimming stripped 10 bases from V and 3 bases from J, with 16 bases between. CDR3 loop: CATLYGTHYNSPLHF. DNA for the CDR3: TGTGCCACCTTATACGGGACACACTATAATTCACCCCTCCACTTT. Combining the CDR3 with reference TRBV28 and TRBJ1-6 gives the whole variable domain DVKVTQSSRYLVKRTGEKVFLECVQDMDHENMFWYRQDPGLGLRLIYFSYDVKMKEKGDIPEGYSVSREKKERFSLILESASTNQTSMYLCATLYGTHYNSPLHFGNGTRLTVT.

This clone was found once. This chain uses TRBV15 with TRBJ1-1; D gene uncertain. V lost 0 bases to trimming and J lost 2 bases, with 7 bases between them. This CDR3 has 14 amino acids. Germline assignment: CDR1 LNHNV and CDR2 YYDKDF (reference sequence). CDR3 sequence (DNA): TGTGCCACCAGCAGAGATCTCTCTAACACTGAAGCTTTCTTT. The encoded protein is CATSRDLSNTEAFF.